A single sample gave rise to the 5 T cell receptor beta chains below, sequenced in a study of T cells in Graves' hyperthyroidism and ophthalmopathy. RNA transcripts yielded amplified TCR beta CDR3 regions. Carried out on the TCR CDR3, a first-round RT-PCR used the HTBI primer set. TCRdb re-analysed the multiplex PCR reads in MiXCR, keeping a single row per CDR3 protein. This sample has over 400,000 distinct CDR3 sequences, with about 15% found just once. The sequenced material came from blood. The receptor set was obtained from a man younger than 30 with Graves' ophthalmopathy.

In this sample, this clonotype turned up a few times. This chain joins TRBV19 and TRBJ1-2; D may be TRBD1 (5 bases). Trimming removed 4 bases at V and 5 bases at J, with 14 bases between. The germline V gene encodes CDR1 LNHDA and CDR2 SQIVND (reference sequence). CDR3 size: 14 residues. CDR3 bases: TGTGCCAGTAGTACCTCACAGGAAGGGTATGGCTACACCTTC. This encodes CASSTSQEGYGYTF.

The chain combines TRBV7-9 with TRBJ1-1; no clear D. V was clipped by 6 bases and J by 3 bases, with 17 bases between them. CDR3 length equals 15 residues. Germline CDR1 and CDR2: SEHNR and FQNEAQ (reference sequence). CDR3 DNA: TGTGCCAGCAGTTTCGACGGGTCGGGGTACACTGAAGCTTTCTTT. This translates into CASSFDGSGYTEAFF.

This clonotype was found many times. The rearrangement links TRBV15 to TRBJ1-4; 7 bases map to TRBD1. Losses at the gene ends were 5 bases for V and 4 bases for J; bases not matched to a gene: 4. CDR3 length: 14 amino acids. Germline CDR1 is LNHNV and CDR2 is YYDKDF (reference sequence). The DNA of the CDR3 is TGTGCCACCAGCGAGGGACAGATTAATGAAAAACTGTTTTTT. Translated: CATSEGQINEKLFF.

The sample holds many counts of this clonotype. This sequence joins TRBV12-3 or TRBV12-4 and TRBJ2-5; a possible D gene is TRBD1 (5 bases). Trimming stripped 6 bases from V and 2 bases from J, with 10 bases between. This CDR3 region has 13 residues. The CDR3 reads CASSIQEQETQYF. In DNA form, the CDR3 reads TGTGCCAGCAGCATACAGGAGCAAGAGACCCAGTACTTC.

This chain joins TRBV20-1 and TRBJ1-1; D may be TRBD1 (5 bases). CDR1 and CDR2 from the germline V gene are DFQATT and SNEGSKA (reference sequence). The CDR3 covers 12 residues. The V gene lost 2 bases and the J gene lost 10 bases, with 14 bases spanning the gap. CDR3 protein: CSARLGAAGAFF. In nucleotides, the CDR3 is TGCAGTGCTAGACTCGGGGCTGCGGGAGCTTTCTTT.